This TCR beta chain was captured in a study of OX40 agonist ivuxolimab in advanced cancers. As for the study in general: The patients received agonistic anti-OX40 (CD134) antibody ivuxolimab. Three patients, one with hepatocellular carcinoma and two with cutaneous melanoma, achieved partial responses.

The method was immunoSEQ multiplex PCR; TCRdb's version includes in-frame clones alone and lacks a portion of them. The table lists roughly 90,000 clones, roughly 89% of them singletons. J was trimmed by 5 bases and V by 4 bases; bases with no gene match: 8. Germline lookup yields CDR1 MNHNS and CDR2 SASEGT. The CDR3 sequence is 14 residues long. To note about this clone: Its antigen is unidentified.

General observations from the study: Some of the lowest clonal expansion was seen in partial responders at 0.1-3.0 mg/kg.

The clonotype originates from an adult with an advanced solid tumor such as melanoma, head and neck, liver or kidney cancer. This specimen was CD4+ or CD8+ T cells sorted from blood, taken in a trial of the OX40 agonist ivuxolimab. This chain joins TRBV6-1 and TRBJ2-7, with TRBD2 identical over 7 bases. The CDR3 DNA reads as TGTGCCAGCAGTGCGACTAGCAACCACCACGAGCAGTACTTC. Translated, it gives CASSATSNHHEQYF.